This T cell receptor (beta chain) was found in a study of blood T cell repertoires in COVID-19. At the level of the study: The analysed material was cDNA or gDNA that came from T cells, B-cell-depleted T cells, or PBMCs.

Participant-reported clinical history was the basis for cohort assignment. The germline CDR1 and CDR2 sequences are KGHSH and LQKENI. The V and J ends lost 2 bases and 3 bases respectively, with 11 bases between them. This CDR3 has 15 residues. Assay: immunoSEQ multiplex PCR; the TCRdb copy retains only in-frame clones and omits some. The sample shows approximately 300,000 clones, around 90% of them seen only once. Sequencing used PBMCs or T cells enriched from blood (not recorded which). The clonotype was recovered from a man in his 60s who had recovered from COVID-19. The chain is built from TRBV18 and TRBJ1-3; D gene unclear. CDR3 protein: CASSPGSGDGNTIYF. Here the CDR3 DNA reads TGTGCCAGCTCACCAGGATCCGGGGATGGAAACACCATATATTTT.